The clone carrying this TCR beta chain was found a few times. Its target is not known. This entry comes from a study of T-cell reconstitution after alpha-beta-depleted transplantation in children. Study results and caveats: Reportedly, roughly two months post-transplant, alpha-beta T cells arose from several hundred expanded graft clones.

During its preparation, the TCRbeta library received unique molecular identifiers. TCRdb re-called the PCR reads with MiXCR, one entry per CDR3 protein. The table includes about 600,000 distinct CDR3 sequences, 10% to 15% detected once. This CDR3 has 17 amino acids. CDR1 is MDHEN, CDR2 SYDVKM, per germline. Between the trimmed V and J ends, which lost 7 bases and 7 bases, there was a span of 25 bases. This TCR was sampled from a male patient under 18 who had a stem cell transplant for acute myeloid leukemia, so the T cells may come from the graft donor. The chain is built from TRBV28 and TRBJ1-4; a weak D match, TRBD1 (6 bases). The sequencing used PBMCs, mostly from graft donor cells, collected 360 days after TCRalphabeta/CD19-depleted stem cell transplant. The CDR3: CASTTSKGGLRGEKLFF. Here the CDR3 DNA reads TGTGCCAGCACCACCTCCAAGGGGGGCCTGAGGGGTGAAAAACTGTTTTTT.